Listed here are 27 T cell receptor beta chains from one sample, sequenced in a study of beta chain features in type 1 diabetes. Findings of the study overall: Type 1 diabetes patients had TCRB CDR3s that were shorter (moderately but significantly so) in all four CD4+ subsets.

The study reverse transcribed the entire isolated RNA, so it sequenced expressed TCRB transcripts. Repertoires were generated with immunoSEQ multiplex PCR, while TCRdb's copy carries only in-frame clones and drops some. The sample includes 640,000 or so clones, roughly an eighth of them seen just once. Their cognate antigens are unknown. Sequenced input: naive CD4+ T cells from blood. The receptors stem from a man in his late teens or twenties with type 1 diabetes.

J is TRBJ1-5 and V is TRBV7-2, with unresolved D. The germline CDR1 and CDR2 sequences are SGHTA and FQGNSA. The CDR3 is 15 residues long. The V end lost 1 base, the J end lost 4 bases, and 11 bases lay between the germline ends. CDR3: CASSLVGHGNQPQHF. The CDR3 DNA sequence: TGTGCCAGCAGCTTAGTAGGGCACGGGAATCAGCCCCAGCATTTT.

In its sample, this clone was seen a few times. The V gene is TRBV7-9, the J gene TRBJ2-1; D is ambiguous. Trimming removed 5 bases from V and 12 bases from J, with 20 bases in between. The CDR3 length is 14 residues. Per the germline V gene, CDR1 is SEHNR and CDR2 is FQNEAQ (reference sequence). The CDR3 bases are TGTGCCAGCAGCCCCCGAAATCCCTCGGATTGGCAGTTCTTC. It codes for CASSPRNPSDWQFF.

CDR3 DNA sequence: TGTGCCAGCAGTTACCTCGGGGGCGGGAGCACAGATACGCAGTATTTT. It yields the protein CASSYLGGGSTDTQYF. The chain uses TRBV6-6 and TRBJ2-3, with D perhaps assigned TRBD1 or TRBD2 (6 bases each). Per germline, CDR1 MNHNY and CDR2 SVGAGI (reference sequence). The V end lost 2 bases, the J end lost 0 bases, and 12 bases lay between the germline ends. CDR3 length: 16 residues.

This clone was picked up a small number of times. The CDR3 region has the DNA TGTGCCAGCAGCCCGCGGGGGGTCCCCTCCAATGAGCAGTTCTTC. Protein product: CASSPRGVPSNEQFF. The rearrangement links TRBV9 to TRBJ2-1; 8 bases are a match to TRBD2. The V and J ends lost 4 bases and 6 bases, in that order; junction bases with no gene match: 9. The CDR3 has 15 amino acids. Germline V gene lookup returns CDR1 SGDLS and CDR2 YYNGEE.

V gene TRBV5-6 combines with J gene TRBJ2-5; D unclear. The CDR3 contains 14 residues. The germline V gene encodes CDR1 SGHDT and CDR2 YYEEEE. V was pared by 5 bases and J by 2 bases, with 13 bases between. CDR3 in amino acids: CASRAIPGQETQYF. The CDR3 DNA follows: TGTGCCAGCAGAGCGATCCCGGGTCAAGAGACCCAGTACTTC.

A few counts support this clone. This sequence joins TRBV11-2 and TRBJ1-1, with no clear D. The CDR3 spans 12 residues. Germline V gene lookup returns CDR1 SGHAT and CDR2 FQNNGV. V shed 0 bases and J shed 2 bases, with 1 base lying between them. CDR3 DNA sequence: TGTGCCAGCAGCTTAGACAACACTGAAGCTTTCTTT. As protein: CASSLDNTEAFF.

The table lists this clone with a few counts. The rearrangement uses TRBV30 and TRBJ2-5; 12 nucleotides line up with TRBD2. This CDR3 region has 17 residues. Trimming at V came to 0 bases and at J to 1 base, leaving 6 bases not matched to a gene. The germline V gene has CDR1 GTSNPN and CDR2 SVGIG (reference sequence). CDR3 DNA sequence: TGTGCCTGGAGTGTATTATGGACTAGCGGGACCCAAGAGACCCAGTACTTC. Protein sequence: CAWSVLWTSGTQETQYF.

This clone was seen a handful of times. This sequence joins TRBV5-1 and TRBJ2-1; 13 bases are a match to TRBD2. The J segment lost 0 bases and the V segment lost 2 bases, leaving 8 bases of the junction unmatched. This CDR3 has 19 residues. Germline lookup yields CDR1 SGHRS and CDR2 YFSETQ. This CDR3 is CASSFRTSGGPRSYNEQFF. DNA for the CDR3: TGCGCCAGCAGCTTCAGGACTAGCGGGGGACCGCGCTCCTACAATGAGCAGTTCTTC.

The count of this clone is one. The chain joins TRBV2 to TRBJ1-1, with D perhaps TRBD1 (6 bases). The CDR3 is 12 amino acids. The V end was cut by 6 bases, the J end by 5 bases, with 10 bases between. Germline V gene data show CDR1 as SNHLY and CDR2 as FYNNEI. The CDR3: CASRDDRTEAFF. In DNA, the CDR3 is TGTGCCAGCAGGGACGACAGGACTGAAGCTTTCTTT. Together with reference TRBV2 and TRBJ1-1, the CDR3 gives the full variable domain: EPEVTQTPSHQVTQMGQEVILRCVPISNHLYFYWYRQILGQKVEFLVSFYNNEISEKSEIFDDQFSVERPDGSNFTLKIRSTKLEDSAMYFCASRDDRTEAFFGQGTRLTVV.

V usage is TRBV19 and J usage is TRBJ1-1; D is unresolved. V was cut by 3 bases and J by 6 bases, with 11 bases left in between. The V gene's germline CDR1 is LNHDA and CDR2 SQIVND (reference sequence). CDR3 length: 13 residues. This chain's CDR3 is CASSIEGGAEAFF. The CDR3, as DNA: TGTGCCAGTAGTATCGAGGGTGGGGCTGAAGCTTTCTTT.

The chain employs TRBV28 and TRBJ1-6, with 10 bases matching TRBD1. Germline lookup yields CDR1 MDHEN and CDR2 SYDVKM. The junction had 5 bases not matched to a gene; V was cut back by 8 bases and J by 10 bases. The CDR3 totals 13 residues. The DNA for the CDR3 is TGTGCCAGCTATAGGGACAGGGGCTCACCCCTCCACTTT. It yields the protein CASYRDRGSPLHF. Based on the CDR3 plus reference TRBV28 and TRBJ1-6, the full variable domain is DVKVTQSSRYLVKRTGEKVFLECVQDMDHENMFWYRQDPGLGLRLIYFSYDVKMKEKGDIPEGYSVSREKKERFSLILESASTNQTSMYLCASYRDRGSPLHFGNGTRLTVT.

The chain has TRBV7-9 and TRBJ1-3; no clear D. The CDR3 loop spans 12 amino acids. V lost 3 bases to trimming and J lost 2 bases, with 2 bases between them. Germline lookup yields CDR1 SEHNR and CDR2 FQNEAQ (reference sequence). The CDR3 nucleotides read TGTGCCAGCAGCTTTACTGGAAACACCATATATTTT. Amino acid sequence: CASSFTGNTIYF.

This clone was counted between two and nine times. The chain joins TRBV9 to TRBJ2-3, with unresolved D. Trimming stripped 3 bases from V and 6 bases from J, with 14 bases between. Germline lookup yields CDR1 SGDLS and CDR2 YYNGEE. The CDR3 consists of 14 residues. CDR3 in amino acids: CASSDLVYSDTQYF. DNA of the CDR3: TGTGCCAGCAGCGACCTAGTTTATTCGGATACGCAGTATTTT.

The chain is built from TRBV11-1 and TRBJ2-1; 10 bases align to TRBD2. From germline, CDR1 is SGHAT and CDR2 FQDESV (reference sequence). The J segment lost 9 bases and the V segment lost 7 bases, leaving 18 bases of the junction unmatched. The CDR3 loop spans 17 amino acids. DNA of the CDR3: TGTGCCAGCAACCCGGACCGGACTAGCGGCTACCGCGGTGAGCAGTTCTTC. It translates to CASNPDRTSGYRGEQFF.

This clone was seen only a few times. The J gene is TRBJ2-7, the V gene TRBV5-1, with 8 bases that match TRBD2. The V gene end was trimmed by 2 bases and the J gene end by 2 bases; junction bases not matched to a gene: 6. The germline gives CDR1 SGHRS, CDR2 YFSETQ. This CDR3 spans 15 amino acids. This CDR3 reads CASSFVAGSTYEQYF. As DNA, the CDR3 is TGCGCCAGCAGCTTTGTAGCGGGATCTACCTACGAGCAGTACTTC. The full variable domain, rest sourced from reference TRBV5-1 and TRBJ2-7, is KAGVTQTPRYLIKTRGQQVTLSCSPISGHRSVSWYQQTPGQGLQFLFEYFSETQRNKGNFPGRFSGRQFSNSRSEMNVSTLELGDSALYLCASSFVAGSTYEQYFGPGTRLTVT.

The CDR3 sequence is CASSLAGQTYEQYF. The CDR3 DNA reads TGTGCCAGCAGCTTAGCAGGCCAGACCTACGAGCAGTACTTC. The chain links TRBV7-9 to TRBJ2-7; D uncertain. The V end lost 0 bases, the J end lost 2 bases, and 8 bases lay between the germline ends. The CDR3 has 14 amino acids. In germline, CDR1 is SEHNR, CDR2 FQNEAQ (reference sequence).

This clone was found a few times. The rearrangement uses TRBV6-5 and TRBJ1-2, with D maybe TRBD1 (5 bases). The length of the CDR3 is 15 residues. V lost 6 bases to trimming and J lost 4 bases, with 18 bases between them. CDR1 and CDR2 (germline): MNHEY, SVGAGI. The CDR3 bases are TGTGCCAGCAGCGCCGCCCAGGGATCGGGCTATGGCTACACCTTC. This sequence encodes CASSAAQGSGYGYTF.

The chain links TRBV5-1 to TRBJ1-5, with D uncertain. The CDR3 contains 15 residues. The V gene lost 0 bases and the J gene lost 0 bases, with 7 bases spanning the gap. Per germline, CDR1 SGHRS and CDR2 YFSETQ. The CDR3 is CASSLGTGSNQPQHF. The CDR3 DNA sequence: TGCGCCAGCAGCTTGGGGACCGGTAGCAATCAGCCCCAGCATTTT.

J is TRBJ2-7 and V is TRBV25-1, with D unresolved. Germline V lookup: CDR1 MGHDK, CDR2 SYGVNS. Trimming left V 5 bases short and J 0 bases short, with 8 bases between. The CDR3 is 13 amino acids. The CDR3 DNA reads as TGTGCCAGCAGTCGTTCAGGCTCCTACGAGCAGTACTTC. Translating gives CASSRSGSYEQYF.

This clone was observed a handful of times. The chain combines TRBV5-4 with TRBJ2-3; 10 positions agree with TRBD2. Germline CDR1 reads SGHNT; CDR2 reads YYREEE (reference sequence). Trimming removed 6 bases from V and 1 base from J; junction bases left unmatched: 5. There are 15 residues in the CDR3. This CDR3 is CASIQAGGRTDTQYF. The CDR3 nucleotides read TGTGCCAGCATCCAAGCGGGGGGGCGCACAGATACGCAGTATTTT.

This clone has more than one count but fewer than ten. The J gene is TRBJ2-1, the V gene TRBV9; a possible D gene is TRBD1 (5 bases). The germline V and J ends were trimmed by 4 bases and 10 bases, with 15 bases remaining between them. There are 13 residues in the CDR3. Germline V CDR1 and CDR2: SGDLS, YYNGEE. In DNA, the CDR3 is TGTGCCAGCAGCACACAAGGGGCTGGGGAGCAGTTCTTC. This gives the protein CASSTQGAGEQFF. The full variable domain, in which reference TRBV9 and TRBJ2-1 provide the parts outside the CDR3, is DSGVTQTPKHLITATGQRVTLRCSPRSGDLSVYWYQQSLDQGLQFLIQYYNGEERAKGNILERFSAQQFPDLHSELNLSSLELGDSALYFCASSTQGAGEQFFGPGTRLTVL.

A few counts support this clone. CDR3 sequence reads: CASRGQPTQETQYF. CDR3 bases: TGCGCCAGCAGGGGACAGCCAACCCAAGAGACCCAGTACTTC. The rearrangement uses TRBV5-1 and TRBJ2-5; 7 bases line up with TRBD1. Trimming cost V 5 bases and J 1 base; bases outside gene matches: 5. CDR3 size: 14 residues. Looked up from germline, CDR1 is SGHRS and CDR2 is YFSETQ.

The V and J genes are TRBV29-1 and TRBJ2-1; 12 bases fit TRBD2. Germline V gene sequence: CDR1 SQVTM, CDR2 ANQGSEA. Trimming removed 2 bases from V and 10 bases from J; junction bases left unmatched: 9. CDR3 length equals 15 residues. The CDR3 nucleotides are TGCAGCGTTGAAAGGACTAGCGGGGCCCAAGGCGAGCAGTTCTTC. It encodes CSVERTSGAQGEQFF.

This clone has just a few counts. CDR3 bases: TGTGCCAGCAGTAGGGGGACCTACGAGCAGTACTTC. This codes for CASSRGTYEQYF. The chain couples TRBV28 to TRBJ2-7, with D maybe TRBD1 (6 bases). The CDR3 is made up of 12 amino acids. CDR1 is MDHEN, CDR2 SYDVKM, per germline. With 5 bases removed from V and 2 bases from J, the gap between germline ends came to 7 bases.

V is TRBV5-1 and J is TRBJ2-7, with 15 bases identical to TRBD2. From germline, CDR1 is SGHRS and CDR2 YFSETQ. The CDR3 runs to 14 residues. V gave up 4 bases and J gave up 6 bases; unmatched junction bases: 2. CDR3 nucleotides: TGCGCCAGCAGCCCGGGACTAGCGGGAGGCGAGCAGTACTTC. It yields the protein CASSPGLAGGEQYF.

There are a few counts of this clone. The chain recombines TRBV18 with TRBJ2-7, with 8 nucleotides matching TRBD2. Germline V gives CDR1 KGHSH, CDR2 LQKENI. The length of the CDR3 is 15 residues. Trimming cost V 2 bases and J 4 bases; bases outside gene matches: 7. The CDR3 loop reads CASSPRAGAEYEQYF. The CDR3 nucleotides read TGTGCCAGCTCACCAAGAGCGGGGGCTGAGTACGAGCAGTACTTC.

This clone was counted a few times. The chain recombines TRBV15 with TRBJ1-1; 8 bases align to TRBD1. V lost 3 bases, J lost 1 base, and 4 bases stayed unmatched. Germline V gene data show CDR1 as LNHNV and CDR2 as YYDKDF (reference sequence). This CDR3 is 15 amino acids long. The CDR3 coding sequence is TGTGCCACCAGCAGTTGGACAGGGAGGAACACTGAAGCTTTCTTT. Residues: CATSSWTGRNTEAFF.